This record covers a single TCR beta chain. The antigen remains unidentified. The data were taken from a study of cytomegalovirus exposure and HLA in healthy donors. Findings and caveats of the study: Later analysis revealed greater clonal expansion in HLA-associated TCR beta chains than in equally common others. There were approximately 150 TCR beta chains listed as cytomegalovirus-associated.

The V end was cut by 1 base, the J end by 8 bases, with 11 bases between. This CDR3 comprises 13 residues. The germline V gene encodes CDR1 SGHTA and CDR2 FQGNSA. Use of 60 Vbeta and 13 Jbeta primers characterized the PCR. Produced via immunoSEQ multiplex PCR; TCRdb's table is partial and in-frame only. The sample holds roughly 140,000 clones, less than 85% seen once. What was sequenced was PBMCs. The clonotype comes from a woman aged 45-65 years in good health and CMV-seropositive. This chain connects TRBV7-2 to TRBJ1-1; D is perhaps TRBD1 (6 bases). CDR3 protein: CASSLVQGLEAFF. CDR3 in DNA: TGTGCCAGCAGCTTAGTACAGGGTTTGGAAGCTTTCTTT.